This passage covers 30 T cell receptor beta chains from one sample sequenced in a study of CD8+CD57+ T cells in acquired aplastic anemia. Flow cytometry had shown expanded CD8+CD57+ cells in the patients chosen for sequencing. Genomic DNA served as template for TCR beta VDJ and CDR3 profiling. TCRdb redid the calling of the reads with MiXCR, one entry per CDR3 protein. This table has roughly 250,000 distinct CDR3 sequences, roughly 80% appearing once. Sequencing was carried out using sorted CD4+, CD8+, or CD8+CD57+ T cells (not recorded which) from PBMCs. These TCRs come from a human donor with aplastic anemia.

In its sample, this clonotype was seen many times. V is TRBV9 and J is TRBJ2-7, with 7 positions matching TRBD1. Germline CDR1 is SGDLS and CDR2 is YYNGEE. The CDR3 contains 18 residues. J was trimmed by 2 bases and V by 0 bases; bases with no gene match: 14. CDR3 coding DNA: TGTGCCAGCAGCGTAGGGGGACAGAGCACAGATACGCCCTACGAGCAGTACGTC. This gives the protein CASSVGGQSTDTPYEQYV.

The chain combines TRBV19 with TRBJ2-7, with 9 nucleotides matching TRBD1. V gave up 4 bases and J gave up 1 base; unmatched junction bases: 8. This CDR3 is built from 16 residues. Germline V lookup: CDR1 LNHDA, CDR2 SQIVND (reference sequence). CDR3 DNA sequence: TGTGCCAGTAGTACCCGGACAGGGGTAATTTCCTACGAGCAGTACTTC. It codes for CASSTRTGVISYEQYF.

This clonotype was detected only once. Since no conserved phenylalanine or tryptophan closes the CDR3, a read error is the likely cause. The limits of the CDR3 on the DNA are not certain, so only TCRdb's listed CDR3 is given. V is TRBV7-3 and J is TRBJ2-3; TRBD1, the table's D call, was not compared with the DNA. The CDR3 numbers 13 amino acids, ends counted. Germline V gene data show CDR1 as SGHTA and CDR2 as FQGTGA. The CDR3 loop reads CASSPEGTWGQTQ.

This chain links TRBV7-6 with TRBJ2-7; a weak D match, TRBD2 (6 bases). Germline-derived CDR1 and CDR2 are SGHVS and FNYEAQ. The CDR3 runs 18 residues. Trimming cost V 5 bases and J 3 bases, with 26 bases left between them. This CDR3 is CASSLPGVANEHFYEQYV. Written as DNA, the CDR3 is TGTGCCAGCAGCCTACCGGGAGTAGCCAATGAGCATTTCTACGAGCAGTACGTC.

The chain recombines TRBV6-4 with TRBJ2-7, with 7 bases fitting TRBD1. In germline, CDR1 is MRHNA, CDR2 SNTAGT. The CDR3 has 17 amino acids. With 6 bases clipped from V and 0 bases from J, the junction kept 14 bases outside the gene matches. The CDR3 region is CASRPRDSHTYSYEQYF. The CDR3 DNA is TGTGCCAGCAGGCCAAGGGACAGCCACACATACTCCTACGAGCAGTACTTC.

J is TRBJ2-7 and V is TRBV11-2, with a tentative D call TRBD1 (5 bases). The V gene lost 1 base and the J gene lost 3 bases, with 19 bases spanning the gap. This CDR3 contains 17 residues. Germline V gene data show CDR1 as SGHAT and CDR2 as FQNNGV. The CDR3 region has the DNA TGTGCCAGCAGCTTAGTCGTAGTAATTAGGGGTGGCTACGAGCAGTACTTC. Translating it yields CASSLVVVIRGGYEQYF.

The J gene is TRBJ2-7, the V gene TRBV20-1; D gene ambiguous. Germline V CDR1 and CDR2: DFQATT, SNEGSKA (reference sequence). Trimming stripped 1 base from V and 6 bases from J, with 13 bases between. This CDR3 region has 13 residues. The CDR3 spells CSARAGSPSEQYF. The CDR3 coding sequence is TGCAGTGCTAGAGCAGGTAGTCCCTCCGAGCAGTACTTC.

CDR3 sequence reads: CASSFTSGTYNEEQFF. CDR3 in DNA: TGTGCCAGCAGCTTTACTAGCGGGACCTACAATGAGGAGCAGTTCTTC. The gene calls are TRBV7-3 and TRBJ2-1; the match to TRBD2 covers 10 bases. Trimming at V came to 3 bases and at J to 10 bases, leaving 12 bases not matched to a gene. The germline V gene has CDR1 SGHTA and CDR2 FQGTGA. The CDR3 length is 16 residues.

The chain has TRBV15 and TRBJ1-2; D ambiguous. The CDR3 is 14 residues long. Trimming stripped 5 bases from V and 3 bases from J, with 13 bases between. Germline V gives CDR1 LNHNV, CDR2 YYDKDF (reference sequence). The DNA of the CDR3 is TGTGCCACCAGCCCTCCAAGGGCGTACTATGGCTACACCTTC. This sequence encodes CATSPPRAYYGYTF.

This clonotype has just one count. The chain carries TRBV6-6 and TRBJ2-3, with D possibly being TRBD2 (6 bases). This CDR3 is built from 12 residues. V was shortened by 7 bases and J by 2 bases, with 7 bases between the two germline ends. Per germline, CDR1 MNHNY and CDR2 SVGAGI (reference sequence). CDR3 bases: TGTGCCAGCACGGGGGACACAGATACGCAGTATTTT. Translated, it gives CASTGDTDTQYF.

The rearrangement joins TRBV20-1 to TRBJ2-7, with unresolved D. The V gene lost 6 bases and the J gene lost 7 bases, with 13 bases spanning the gap. This CDR3 is 11 amino acids long. Germline V CDR1 and CDR2: DFQATT, SNEGSKA (reference sequence). CDR3 coding DNA: TGCAGTGCGCTCCGCTTTCAGGAGCAGTACTTC. It encodes CSALRFQEQYF.

In the case of this clonotype: Germline and junction disagree at one end, which may indicate a read error. The rearrangement links TRBV7-6 to TRBJ2-3; no definite D call. The CDR3 runs 14 residues. CDR1 is SGHVS and CDR2 is FNYEAQ in the germline V gene. The CDR3 DNA sequence: TGTGCCAGCAGCTTAGCCCCCACAGACAAGCCGCAGTTTTTT. Translation gives CASSLAPTDKPQFF.

The J gene is TRBJ2-5, the V gene TRBV7-9; 7 bases align to TRBD2. Germline values: CDR1 SEHNR, CDR2 FQNEAQ (reference sequence). The CDR3 contains 14 residues. Trimming cost V 4 bases and J 14 bases; bases outside gene matches: 16. CDR3 DNA sequence: TGTGCCAGCAGCTCTGAAAGCAGCGGGGAGAGCGATTACTTC. Translated: CASSSESSGESDYF.

This chain connects TRBV7-3 to TRBJ1-2, with a weak D call TRBD1 (5 bases). From germline, CDR1 is SGHTA and CDR2 FQGTGA. V lost 5 bases to trimming and J lost 10 bases, with 26 bases between them. This CDR3 spans 16 amino acids. The chain's CDR3 is CASSLGEVAFGSDYTF. The CDR3 nucleotides are TGTGCCAGCAGCCTAGGGGAGGTCGCCTTTGGGTCTGACTACACCTTC.

The gene calls are TRBV5-1 and TRBJ1-1; 10 bases are a match to TRBD1. Unmatched junction bases numbered 5, after V lost 3 bases and J lost 12 bases. The CDR3 is made up of 12 amino acids. From germline, CDR1 is SGHRS and CDR2 YFSETQ. CDR3 loop: CASSWDRGGPFF. The CDR3 DNA reads TGCGCCAGCAGCTGGGACAGGGGTGGACCTTTCTTT.

This chain connects TRBV7-9 to TRBJ2-7; D is unresolved. The CDR3 contains 12 residues. V shed 8 bases and J shed 11 bases, with 19 bases lying between them. The germline CDR1 and CDR2 sequences are SEHNR and FQNEAQ (reference sequence). The CDR3 sequence is CASGVAASVEYV. In DNA, the CDR3 is TGTGCCAGCGGCGTAGCAGCGTCCGTCGAGTACGTC.

The V gene is TRBV6-4, the J gene TRBJ1-6; 11 positions match TRBD1. The CDR3 is 15 amino acids. Germline CDR1 MRHNA, CDR2 SNTAGT. With V trimmed by 4 bases and J by 11 bases, 7 bases remained unmatched. The CDR3 sequence is CASSVSGQGATPLHF. CDR3 bases: TGTGCCAGCAGTGTCTCCGGACAGGGGGCAACACCCCTCCACTTT.

Of note for this clonotype: At one end, the junction sequence differs from germline, possibly due to a read error. J is TRBJ2-3 and V is TRBV2, with D perhaps TRBD2 (6 bases). Per the germline V gene, CDR1 is SNHLY and CDR2 is FYNNEI. The CDR3 consists of 14 residues. Here the CDR3 DNA reads TGTGCCAGCAGCGGGGTGGGGGGTCCCGATACGGAGTATTTC. Translated: CASSGVGGPDTEYF.

J is TRBJ2-3 and V is TRBV5-4, with D perhaps matching TRBD1 (5 bases). CDR1 is SGHNT and CDR2 is YYREEE in the germline V gene (reference sequence). Trimming left V 2 bases short and J 6 bases short, with 10 bases between. This CDR3 is built from 13 residues. The CDR3 region has the DNA TGTGCCAGCAGCTTAACGACAGTTGATACGCAGTATTTT. Protein: CASSLTTVDTQYF.

In regard to this clonotype: The DNA is left out, because the CDR3 cannot be placed on it with certainty; the CDR3 is given as TCRdb lists it. The chain carries TRBV7-3 and TRBJ1-2. Germline CDR1 and CDR2: SGHTA and FQGTGA. 16 amino acids form the CDR3, both terminal residues included. The CDR3 loop reads CASSLNRATSSTSYTF.

V gene TRBV7-2 combines with J gene TRBJ2-1, with TRBD1 identical over 7 bases. V shed 4 bases and J 16 bases; nucleotides not matched to a gene: 19. This CDR3 has 15 residues. Germline V gives CDR1 SGHTA, CDR2 FQGNSA. DNA of the CDR3: TGTGCCAGCAGCTCCGACAGGGAAATCTACGATCAGTACTTCTTC. Translation: CASSSDREIYDQYFF.

Concerning this clonotype itself: A read error may produce the germline difference seen at one junction end. The V gene is TRBV7-2, the J gene TRBJ2-7, with a weak D call TRBD1 (6 bases). The CDR3 extends over 14 amino acids. Germline V gene lookup returns CDR1 SGHTA and CDR2 FQGNSA. The CDR3: CASSQTGTPYEQYF. CDR3 nucleotides: TGTGCCAGCAGCCAAACAGGGACGCCCTACGAGCAGTATTTC.

Remarks on this clonotype: The conserved final phenylalanine or tryptophan is absent from the CDR3, which likely points to a read error. Because the CDR3's place on the DNA is in doubt, the DNA is left out and the CDR3 is given as listed by TCRdb. This rearrangement joins TRBV7-2 to TRBJ2-4; the D call of TRBD1 is as the table states it, not checked on the DNA. The CDR3 is 12 amino acids long, termini counted. Germline CDR1 is SGHTA and CDR2 is FQGNSA. This chain's CDR3 is CASSLAGGADYG.

As to this clonotype: The conserved phenylalanine or tryptophan normally closing the CDR3 is absent here, so this likely arose from a read error. It is unclear where the CDR3 begins or ends on the DNA, so no DNA is shown, and the CDR3 is as TCRdb lists it. V is TRBV9 and J is TRBJ2-2; TRBD1 is taken as the D call from the table, unchecked against the DNA. CDR1 is SGDLS, CDR2 YYNGEE, per germline. The CDR3 has 12 residues if both end residues are counted. This CDR3 is CASSVEGGGGYT.

With respect to this clonotype: Here the CDR3 omits its conserved ending phenylalanine or tryptophan, so a read error is the likely source. Because the CDR3's place on the DNA is in doubt, the DNA is left out and the CDR3 is given as listed by TCRdb. The chain joins TRBV19 to TRBJ2-7; the DNA was not compared with TRBD2, the D call given in the table. From germline, CDR1 is LNHDA and CDR2 SQIVND (reference sequence). The CDR3 extends over 16 residues, inclusive of both ends. The CDR3 spells CASSIASGAYNEQFFG.

This chain uses TRBV5-1 with TRBJ2-1; maybe TRBD1 (6 bases). V lost 0 bases, J lost 9 bases, and 10 bases lay in between. CDR1 SGHRS and CDR2 YFSETQ come from the germline V gene. The CDR3 has 13 amino acids. The DNA for the CDR3 is TGCGCCAGCAGCTTGGAAACAGGGAGTGAGCAGTTCTTC. Translating gives CASSLETGSEQFF.

The chain links TRBV7-2 to TRBJ2-7; D possibly corresponds to TRBD1 (5 bases). Germline V gives CDR1 SGHTA, CDR2 FQGNSA. The CDR3 is 13 amino acids. CDR3 nucleotide sequence: TGTGCCAGCAGCTTGGCAAGGGGCGCCGACCATGGCGTC. This gives the protein CASSLARGADHGV.

Note on this clonotype: A much larger clone differs by one base, so this may be a read error. V usage is TRBV11-3 and J usage is TRBJ2-5; D is undetermined. The CDR3 consists of 12 residues. Germline CDR1 reads SGHNT; CDR2 reads YENEEA. The CDR3 DNA reads as TGTGCCAGCCGCTTAGATCTGGCAGCCCAGTACTTC. It encodes CASRLDLAAQYF.

Comment on this clonotype: One end of the junction fails to match germline, which may point to a read error. The chain links TRBV7-6 to TRBJ1-2; maybe TRBD1 (6 bases). The CDR3 has 15 residues. CDR1 is SGHVS, CDR2 FNYEAQ, per germline. CDR3 loop: CASSLVPPGAPPITF. In DNA form, the CDR3 reads TGTGCTAGCAGCTTAGTCCCTCCGGGGGCCCCTCCTATAACCTTC. Full variable domain (remainder filled in from reference TRBV7-6 and TRBJ1-2): GAGVSQSPRYKVTKRGQDVALRCDPISGHVSLYWYRQALGQGPEFLTYFNYEAQQDKSGLPNDRFSAERPEGSISTLTIQRTEQRDSAMYRCASSLVPPGAPPITFGSGTRLTVV.

V is TRBV9 and J is TRBJ2-7, with D possibly TRBD2 on 6 matching bases. This CDR3 is built from 14 residues. Germline V gives CDR1 SGDLS, CDR2 YYNGEE. In nucleotides, the CDR3 is TGTGCCAGCAGCGTAGAGGACTATCCCCTGGTGAACAACGTC. Its protein is CASSVEDYPLVNNV.